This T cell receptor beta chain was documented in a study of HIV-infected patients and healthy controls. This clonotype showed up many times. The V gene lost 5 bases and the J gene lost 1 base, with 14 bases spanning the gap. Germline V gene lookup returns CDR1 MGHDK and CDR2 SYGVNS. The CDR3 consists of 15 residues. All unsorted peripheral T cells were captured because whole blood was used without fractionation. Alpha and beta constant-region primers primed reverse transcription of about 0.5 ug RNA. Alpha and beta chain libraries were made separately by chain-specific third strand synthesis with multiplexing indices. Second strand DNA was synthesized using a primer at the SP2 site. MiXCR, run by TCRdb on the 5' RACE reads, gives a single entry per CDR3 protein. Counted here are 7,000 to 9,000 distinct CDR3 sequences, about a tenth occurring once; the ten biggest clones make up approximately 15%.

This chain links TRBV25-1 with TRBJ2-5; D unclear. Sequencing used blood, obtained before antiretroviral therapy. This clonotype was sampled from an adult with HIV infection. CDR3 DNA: TGTGCCAGCAGTTCCCTCGACAAGCCCCAAGAGACCCAGTACTTC. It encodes CASSSLDKPQETQYF.